The entry below describes one T cell receptor (beta chain). Its target is not known. Run at survey level, the immunoSEQ assay was version v3.0. TCRdb's copy holds only in-frame clones and misses some; the assay was immunoSEQ multiplex PCR. The table lists 25,000 to 35,000 clones, about 93% of them singletons, with about 6.4% in the top ten. The data were taken from a study of long-term antiretroviral therapy in people with HIV. Across the whole study: Initial samples were collected about a decade before the 2015 immediate-ART recommendation. Study-wide results and caveats: In the period from the mid-2000s to the late 2010s, blood was collected, possibly under older ART regimens.

CDR1 is GTSNPN and CDR2 is SVGIG in the germline V gene (reference sequence). Trimming at V came to 1 base and at J to 6 bases, leaving 4 bases not matched to a gene. This CDR3 has 14 residues. Sequences were derived from unsorted PBMCs, sampled roughly 6.3 years after starting antiretroviral therapy. The chain carries TRBV30 and TRBJ1-4; 8 positions agree with TRBD1. This clonotype was obtained from a woman aged 40-49 years with HIV. The CDR3 DNA reads TGTGCCTGGAGTGGAGACAGGGGTTATGAAAAACTGTTTTTT. Protein product: CAWSGDRGYEKLFF.